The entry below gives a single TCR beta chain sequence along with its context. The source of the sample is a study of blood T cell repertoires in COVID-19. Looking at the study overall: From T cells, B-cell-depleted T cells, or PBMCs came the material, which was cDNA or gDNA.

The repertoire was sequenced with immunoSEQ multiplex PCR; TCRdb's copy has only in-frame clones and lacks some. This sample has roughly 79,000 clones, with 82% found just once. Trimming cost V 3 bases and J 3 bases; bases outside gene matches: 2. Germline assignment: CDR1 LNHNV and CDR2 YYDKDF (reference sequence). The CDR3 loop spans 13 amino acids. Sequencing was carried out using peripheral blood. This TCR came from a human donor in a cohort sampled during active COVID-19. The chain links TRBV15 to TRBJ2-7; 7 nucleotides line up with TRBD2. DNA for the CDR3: TGTGCCACCAGCAGGGGGGGGTACTACGAGCAGTACTTC. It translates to CATSRGGYYEQYF.